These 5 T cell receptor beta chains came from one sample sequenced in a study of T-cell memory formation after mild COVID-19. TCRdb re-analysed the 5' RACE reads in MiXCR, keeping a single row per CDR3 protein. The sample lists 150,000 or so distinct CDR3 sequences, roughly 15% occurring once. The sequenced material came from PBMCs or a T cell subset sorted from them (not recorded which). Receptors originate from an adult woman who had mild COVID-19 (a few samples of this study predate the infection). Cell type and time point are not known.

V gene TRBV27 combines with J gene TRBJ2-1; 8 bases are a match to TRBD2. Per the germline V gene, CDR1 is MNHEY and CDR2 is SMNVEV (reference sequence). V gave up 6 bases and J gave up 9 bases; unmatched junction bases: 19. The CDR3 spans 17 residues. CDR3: CASRKQGGASRGGEQFF. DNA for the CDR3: TGTGCCAGCAGGAAACAGGGTGGGGCTAGCCGGGGGGGTGAGCAGTTCTTC.

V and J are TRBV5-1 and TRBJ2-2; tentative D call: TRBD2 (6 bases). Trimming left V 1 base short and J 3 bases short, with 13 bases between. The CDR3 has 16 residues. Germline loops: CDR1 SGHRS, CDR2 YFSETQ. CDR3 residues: CASSLTRLDYTGELFF. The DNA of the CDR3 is TGCGCCAGCAGCTTGACGCGACTAGACTACACCGGGGAGCTGTTTTTT.

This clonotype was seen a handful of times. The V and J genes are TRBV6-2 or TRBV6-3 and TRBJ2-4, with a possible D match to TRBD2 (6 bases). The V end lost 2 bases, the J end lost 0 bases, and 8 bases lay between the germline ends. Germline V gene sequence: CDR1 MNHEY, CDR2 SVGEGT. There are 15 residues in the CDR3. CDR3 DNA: TGTGCCAGCAGTTACGGCGGGGTAGCCAAAAACATTCAGTACTTC. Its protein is CASSYGGVAKNIQYF.

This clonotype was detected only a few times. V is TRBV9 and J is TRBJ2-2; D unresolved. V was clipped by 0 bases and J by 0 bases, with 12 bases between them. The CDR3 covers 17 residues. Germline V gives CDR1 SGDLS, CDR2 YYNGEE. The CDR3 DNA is TGTGCCAGCAGCGTAGTTGGGTCGGCTGCGAACACCGGGGAGCTGTTTTTT. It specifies CASSVVGSAANTGELFF.

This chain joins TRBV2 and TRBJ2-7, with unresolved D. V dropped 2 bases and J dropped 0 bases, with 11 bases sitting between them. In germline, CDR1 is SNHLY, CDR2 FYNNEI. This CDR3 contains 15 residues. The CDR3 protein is CASSEYRRNSYEQYF. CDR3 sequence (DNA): TGTGCCAGCAGTGAATATCGACGGAACTCCTACGAGCAGTACTTC.